This is a list of T cell receptor beta chains from one sample in a study of cytomegalovirus exposure and HLA in healthy donors. Produced via immunoSEQ multiplex PCR; TCRdb's table is partial and in-frame only. The data hold about 150,000 clones, with approximately 90% observed a single time. The sample comprised PBMCs. The source of these receptors is a man aged 18 to 29 in good health and CMV-seronegative. Both conserved end residues are trimmed from each CDR3. The order of the fields is clone size, V gene, CDR3 protein. Clone size is not always given. Where it is, it says once, few, many or a class for expanded clones.

>-|TRBV19
ASSITSGPSTDTQY
>-|TRBV2
ASVYFQETQY
>-|TRBV10-1
ASSGTQGAWEQF
>-|TRBV7-8
ASSLGGPSYEQY
>-|TRBV2
ASSISGRADTQY
>-|TRBV7-2
ASTIGSGNKETQY
>-|TRBV5-1
ASSLRASLASDTQY
>-|TRBV11-2
ASRTGYNEKLF
>-|TRBV11-3
ASSQPGLAGGETQY
>-|TRBV30
AWRGQGAGANVLT
>once|TRBV7-9
ASSSGTGGSAKNIQY
>-|TRBV10-1
ASSESAGRSTGELF
>-|TRBV4-1
ASSQGDRLSSMNTEAF
>-|TRBV2
ASTKYQVPAQY
>few|TRBV19
ASSATVYNSPLH
>-|TRBV6-1
ASRATGRNTEAF
>-|TRBV7-8
ASSLGQKDQPQH
>-|TRBV7-9
ASSSRTGVYEQY
>-|TRBV7-8
ASSLTPAGLVKHEQF
>-|TRBV18
ASSRTGEVTEAF
>once|TRBV5-4
ASSHPSGASRDTQY
>-|TRBV2
ASSESGLATGELF